These 2 T cell receptor beta chains came from one sample sequenced in a study of blood T cell repertoires in COVID-19. This table comes from immunoSEQ multiplex PCR, and its TCRdb copy is limited to in-frame clones, with some not included. The table records 450,000 to 500,000 clones, around nine tenths of them present only once. Sample: PBMCs or T cells enriched from blood (not recorded which). These receptors were collected from a woman aged 55-70 years who had recovered from COVID-19.

The V and J genes are TRBV12-5 and TRBJ1-1, with a tentative D call TRBD1 (6 bases). V dropped 6 bases and J dropped 1 base, with 9 bases sitting between them. The CDR3 consists of 13 residues. From germline, CDR1 is LGHNT and CDR2 FRNRAP. The CDR3 nucleotides are TGTGCTAGTGGAAGACAGGCGAACACTGAAGCTTTCTTT. Translated, it gives CASGRQANTEAFF.

This chain joins TRBV5-5 and TRBJ1-4, with D perhaps matching TRBD1 (6 bases). V dropped 4 bases and J dropped 8 bases, with 12 bases sitting between them. Germline CDR1 reads SGHKS; CDR2 reads YYEKEE (reference sequence). CDR3 size: 13 residues. The CDR3, as DNA: TGTGCCAGCAGCCAAGGGACACACGAAAAACTGTTTTTT. Translation gives CASSQGTHEKLFF.